This T cell receptor beta chain was recorded in a study of blood T cell repertoires in COVID-19. Whole-study context: The samples span acute and convalescent COVID-19 from the United States, Italy and Spain. From T cells, B-cell-depleted T cells, or PBMCs came the material, which was cDNA or gDNA.

Seattle's enrolled individuals joined amid active infection and were then monitored longitudinally. Per the original data handling: Amplification of reference gene primers was used by the study to estimate nucleated cell counts. The method was immunoSEQ multiplex PCR; TCRdb's version includes in-frame clones alone and lacks a portion of them. D and trimming were read from the DNA, whereas the V and J calls and clone size are those reported in that table. The data hold over 150,000 clones, with roughly 84% observed a single time. The CDR3 runs to 16 residues. Unmatched junction bases numbered 10, after V lost 4 bases and J lost 5 bases. Germline V gene sequence: CDR1 SGHRS, CDR2 YFSETQ.

The chain uses TRBV5-1 and TRBJ2-1; 9 nucleotides match TRBD1. Sequencing was performed on peripheral blood. The receptor's source is a man in his 60s with COVID-19, enrolled during active disease. CDR3 sequence reads: CASSPRGDRVDNEQFF. In DNA form, the CDR3 reads TGCGCCAGCAGCCCTCGGGGGGACAGGGTGGACAATGAGCAGTTCTTC.